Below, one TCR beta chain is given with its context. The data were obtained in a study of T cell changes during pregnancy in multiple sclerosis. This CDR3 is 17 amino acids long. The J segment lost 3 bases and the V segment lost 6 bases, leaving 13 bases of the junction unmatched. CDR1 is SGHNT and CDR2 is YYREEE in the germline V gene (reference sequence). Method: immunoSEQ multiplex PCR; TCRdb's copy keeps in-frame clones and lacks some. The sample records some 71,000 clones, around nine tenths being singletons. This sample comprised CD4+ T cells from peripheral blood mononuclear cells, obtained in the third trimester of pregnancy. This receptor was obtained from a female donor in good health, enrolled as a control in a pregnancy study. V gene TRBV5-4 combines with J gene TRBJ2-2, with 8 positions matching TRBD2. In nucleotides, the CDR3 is TGTGCCAGCATTCTCATCCGGGGGGGTTTGGACACCGGGGAGCTGTTTTTT. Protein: CASILIRGGLDTGELFF.